Below, 2 T cell receptor beta chains from the same sample are listed, as sequenced in a study of cytomegalovirus exposure and HLA in healthy donors. 13 Jbeta primers and 60 Vbeta primers were used for the PCR. Data came from immunoSEQ multiplex PCR; TCRdb stores just in-frame clones and leaves some out. The data show 100,000 to 150,000 clones, approximately 78% seen once. The source material was PBMCs. The receptors derive from a man aged 35 to 55 in good health and CMV-seronegative.

Regarding this clone: This sample includes further DNA sequences coding for the same CDR3. The chain employs TRBV29-1 and TRBJ2-7, with a weak D call TRBD1 (6 bases). The V gene lost 5 bases and the J gene lost 2 bases, with 10 bases spanning the gap. CDR1 is SQVTM and CDR2 is ANQGSEA in the germline V gene. The CDR3 runs to 12 residues. CDR3 residues: CSVLRGTYEQYF. In DNA, the CDR3 is TGCAGCGTTTTGAGGGGGACCTACGAGCAGTACTTC.

The CDR3 loop reads CASSLTGRGQPQHF. The DNA of the CDR3 is TGTGCCAGCAGCTTAACAGGGAGAGGCCAGCCCCAGCATTTT. This sequence joins TRBV7-3 and TRBJ1-5, with D unclear. The CDR3 extends over 14 amino acids. Trimming removed 0 bases at V and 7 bases at J, with 10 bases between. Germline CDR1 SGHTA, CDR2 FQGTGA.